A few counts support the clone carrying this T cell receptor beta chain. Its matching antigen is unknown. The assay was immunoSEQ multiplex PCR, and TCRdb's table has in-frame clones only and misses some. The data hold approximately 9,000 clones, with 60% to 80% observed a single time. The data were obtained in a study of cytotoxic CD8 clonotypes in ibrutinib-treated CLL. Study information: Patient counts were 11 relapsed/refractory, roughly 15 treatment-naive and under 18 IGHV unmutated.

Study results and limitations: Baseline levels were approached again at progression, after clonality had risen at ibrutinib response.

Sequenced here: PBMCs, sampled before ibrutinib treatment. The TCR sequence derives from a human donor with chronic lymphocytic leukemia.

The CDR3, as DNA: TGTGCCAGCAGCAAATGGACAGGGAAGAGCTATGGCTACACCTTC. It specifies CASSKWTGKSYGYTF. The chain is built from TRBV9 and TRBJ1-2, with 8 bases identical to TRBD1. The CDR3 consists of 15 residues. CDR1 and CDR2 (germline): SGDLS, YYNGEE. With 4 bases clipped from V and 4 bases from J, the junction kept 9 bases outside the gene matches.